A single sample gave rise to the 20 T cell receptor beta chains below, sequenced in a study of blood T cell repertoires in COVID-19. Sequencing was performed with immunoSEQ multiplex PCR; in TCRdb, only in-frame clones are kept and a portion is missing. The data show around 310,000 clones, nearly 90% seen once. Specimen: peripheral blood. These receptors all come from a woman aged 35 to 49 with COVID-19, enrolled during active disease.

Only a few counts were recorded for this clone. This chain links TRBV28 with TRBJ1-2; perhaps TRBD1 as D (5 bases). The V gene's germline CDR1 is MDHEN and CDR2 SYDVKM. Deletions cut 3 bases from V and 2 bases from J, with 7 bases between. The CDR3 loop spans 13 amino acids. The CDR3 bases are TGTGCCAGCAGTTTTTCAGGGAACTATGGCTACACCTTC. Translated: CASSFSGNYGYTF.

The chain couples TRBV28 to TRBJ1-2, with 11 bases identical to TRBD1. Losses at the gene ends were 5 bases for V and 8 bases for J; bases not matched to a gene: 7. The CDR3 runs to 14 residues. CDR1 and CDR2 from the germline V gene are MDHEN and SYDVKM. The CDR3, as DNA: TGTGCCAGCAGTCCCGGGACAGGGGGGAGAGGCTACACCTTC. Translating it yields CASSPGTGGRGYTF.

CDR3 sequence reads: CASSLKVTGSSYEQYF. For the CDR3, the DNA is TGTGCCAGCAGCTTAAAGGTGACGGGGAGCTCCTACGAGCAGTACTTC. The rearrangement links TRBV7-9 to TRBJ2-7, with D possibly matching TRBD2 (5 bases). The CDR3 loop spans 16 amino acids. Deletions cut 2 bases from V and 0 bases from J, with 14 bases between. Germline loops: CDR1 SEHNR, CDR2 FQNEAQ (reference sequence).

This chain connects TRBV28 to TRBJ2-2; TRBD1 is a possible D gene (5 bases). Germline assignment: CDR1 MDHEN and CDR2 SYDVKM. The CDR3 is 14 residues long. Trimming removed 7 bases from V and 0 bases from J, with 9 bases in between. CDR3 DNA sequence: TGTGCCAGCACCTTGACAGCGAACACCGGGGAGCTGTTTTTT. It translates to CASTLTANTGELFF.

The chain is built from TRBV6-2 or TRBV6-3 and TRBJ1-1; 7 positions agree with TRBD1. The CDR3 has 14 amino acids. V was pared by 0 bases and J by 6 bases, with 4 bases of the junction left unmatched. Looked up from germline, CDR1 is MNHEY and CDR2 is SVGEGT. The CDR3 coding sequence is TGTGCCAGCAGTTACTCAAATCAGGGGGCTGAAGCTTTCTTT. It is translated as CASSYSNQGAEAFF.

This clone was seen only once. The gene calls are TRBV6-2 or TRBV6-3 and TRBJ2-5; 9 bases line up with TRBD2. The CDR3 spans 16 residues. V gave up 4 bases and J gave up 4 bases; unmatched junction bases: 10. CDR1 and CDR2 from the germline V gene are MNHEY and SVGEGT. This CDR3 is CASSSQLAGKLETQYF. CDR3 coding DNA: TGTGCCAGCAGTTCACAACTAGCGGGTAAATTAGAGACCCAGTACTTC.

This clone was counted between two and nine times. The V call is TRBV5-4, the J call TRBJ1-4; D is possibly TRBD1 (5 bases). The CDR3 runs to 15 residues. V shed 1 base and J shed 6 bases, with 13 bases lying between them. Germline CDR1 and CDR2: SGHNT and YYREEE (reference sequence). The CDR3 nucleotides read TGTGCCAGCAGCTTGAGCGCGGGGCAGGATGAAAAACTGTTTTTT. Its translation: CASSLSAGQDEKLFF.

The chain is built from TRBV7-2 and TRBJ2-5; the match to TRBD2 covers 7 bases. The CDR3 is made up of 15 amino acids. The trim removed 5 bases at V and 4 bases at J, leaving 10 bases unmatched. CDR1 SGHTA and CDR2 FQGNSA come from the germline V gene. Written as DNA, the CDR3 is TGTGCCAGCAGCCCAGCGGGGCTAGTTCGAGAGACCCAGTACTTC. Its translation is CASSPAGLVRETQYF.

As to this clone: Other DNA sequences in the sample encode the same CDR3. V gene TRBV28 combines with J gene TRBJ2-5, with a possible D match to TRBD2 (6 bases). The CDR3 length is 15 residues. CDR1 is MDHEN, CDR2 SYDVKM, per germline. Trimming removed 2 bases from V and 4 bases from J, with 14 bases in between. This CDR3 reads CASSLIGGRRETQYF. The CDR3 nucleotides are TGTGCCAGCAGTTTAATAGGTGGGAGGCGAGAGACCCAGTACTTC.

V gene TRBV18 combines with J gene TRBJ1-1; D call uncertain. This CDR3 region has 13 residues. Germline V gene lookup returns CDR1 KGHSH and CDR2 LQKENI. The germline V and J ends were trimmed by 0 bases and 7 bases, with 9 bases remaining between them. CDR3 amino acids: CASSPPWADEAFF. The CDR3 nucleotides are TGTGCCAGCTCACCACCGTGGGCAGATGAAGCTTTCTTT.

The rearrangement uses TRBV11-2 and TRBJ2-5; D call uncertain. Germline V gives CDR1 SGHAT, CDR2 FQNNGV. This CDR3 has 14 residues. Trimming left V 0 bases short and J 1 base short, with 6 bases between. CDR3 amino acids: CASSLDTPQETQYF. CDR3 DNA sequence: TGTGCCAGCAGCTTAGACACACCCCAAGAGACCCAGTACTTC.

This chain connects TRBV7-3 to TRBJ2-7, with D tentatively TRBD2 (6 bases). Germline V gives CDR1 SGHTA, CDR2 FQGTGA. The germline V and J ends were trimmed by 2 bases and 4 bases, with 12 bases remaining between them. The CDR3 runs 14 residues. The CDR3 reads CASSLFGGLYEQYF. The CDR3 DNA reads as TGTGCCAGCAGCTTATTCGGGGGTTTGTACGAGCAGTACTTC.

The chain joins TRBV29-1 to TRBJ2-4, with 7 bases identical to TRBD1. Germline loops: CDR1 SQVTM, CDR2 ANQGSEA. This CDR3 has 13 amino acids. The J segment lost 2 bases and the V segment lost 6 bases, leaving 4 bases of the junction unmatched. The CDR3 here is CSVNRGSKNIQYF. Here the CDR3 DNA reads TGCAGCGTCAACAGGGGATCCAAAAACATTCAGTACTTC.

The CDR3 DNA sequence: TGTGCCAGCAGTACCGACAGGGAACATCAGCCCCAGCATTTT. It codes for CASSTDREHQPQHF. The chain links TRBV7-9 to TRBJ1-5; 7 bases are a match to TRBD1. The CDR3 is 14 amino acids. After removal of 6 bases from V and 5 bases from J, the junction contained 7 bases not matched to a gene. CDR1 is SEHNR, CDR2 FQNEAQ, per germline (reference sequence).

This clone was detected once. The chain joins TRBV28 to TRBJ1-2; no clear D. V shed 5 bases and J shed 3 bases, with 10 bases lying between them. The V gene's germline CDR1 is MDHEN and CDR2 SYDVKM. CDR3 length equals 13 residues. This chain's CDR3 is CASSTGSDYGYTF. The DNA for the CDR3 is TGTGCCAGCAGTACCGGGAGTGACTATGGCTACACCTTC.

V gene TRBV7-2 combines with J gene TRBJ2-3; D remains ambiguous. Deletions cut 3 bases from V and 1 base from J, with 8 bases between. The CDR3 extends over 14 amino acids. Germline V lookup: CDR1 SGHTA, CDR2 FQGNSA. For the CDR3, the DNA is TGTGCCAGCAGCTTCAGGCCGGGCACAGATACGCAGTATTTT. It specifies CASSFRPGTDTQYF.

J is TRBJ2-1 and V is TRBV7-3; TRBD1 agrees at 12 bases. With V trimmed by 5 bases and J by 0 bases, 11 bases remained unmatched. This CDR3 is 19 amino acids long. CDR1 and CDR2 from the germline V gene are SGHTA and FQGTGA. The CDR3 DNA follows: TGTGCCAGCAGCGCCCGGGACAGGGGGCTATCATCCTCCTACAATGAGCAGTTCTTC. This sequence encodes CASSARDRGLSSSYNEQFF. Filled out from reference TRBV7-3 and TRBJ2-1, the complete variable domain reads GAGVSQTPSNKVTEKGKYVELRCDPISGHTALYWYRQSLGQGPEFLIYFQGTGAADDSGLPNDRFFAVRPEGSVSTLKIQRTERGDSAVYLCASSARDRGLSSSYNEQFFGPGTRLTVL.

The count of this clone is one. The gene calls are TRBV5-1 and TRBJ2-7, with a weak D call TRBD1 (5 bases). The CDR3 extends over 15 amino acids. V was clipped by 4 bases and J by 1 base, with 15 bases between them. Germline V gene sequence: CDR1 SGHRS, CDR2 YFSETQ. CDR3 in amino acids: CASSAPDQGSYEQYF. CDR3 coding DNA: TGCGCCAGCAGCGCGCCCGACCAGGGTTCCTACGAGCAGTACTTC.

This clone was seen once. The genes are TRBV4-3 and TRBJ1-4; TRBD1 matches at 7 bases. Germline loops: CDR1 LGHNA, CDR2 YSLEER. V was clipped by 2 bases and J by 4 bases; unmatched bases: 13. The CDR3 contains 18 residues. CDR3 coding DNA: TGCGCCAGCAGCCAAAGCCCGGCCCGGGACAGTTATAATGAAAAACTGTTTTTT. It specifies CASSQSPARDSYNEKLFF.

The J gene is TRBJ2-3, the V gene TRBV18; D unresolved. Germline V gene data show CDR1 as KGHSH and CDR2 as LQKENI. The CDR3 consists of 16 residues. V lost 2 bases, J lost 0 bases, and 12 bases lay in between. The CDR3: CASSPTQVGSTDTQYF. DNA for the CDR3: TGTGCCAGCTCACCAACTCAGGTTGGGAGCACAGATACGCAGTATTTT.